This T cell receptor (beta chain) was captured in a study of Graves' ophthalmopathy and Graves' hyperthyroidism. Study-wide results and limits: The model's prediction of ophthalmopathy progression had approximately 71% sensitivity and 72% to 75% specificity.

Note on this clonotype: Its antigen is undetermined. With a much larger clone just one base away, this may be a read error.

The TCR beta CDR3 regions underwent amplification from RNA transcripts. HTBI primers were used in a first-round RT-PCR, which preceded a second-round multiplex PCR. TCRdb itself ran the multiplex PCR reads through MiXCR, one entry per CDR3 protein. There are hundreds of thousands of distinct CDR3 sequences in the sample; 20% to 25% occur only once, and roughly 7.4% lies in the top ten. CDR1 SGHAT and CDR2 FQNNGV come from the germline V gene. The CDR3 has 14 amino acids. Stable hyperthyroid donors showed no ophthalmopathy during 18 months follow-up. The study recruited hyperthyroidism patients aged 18 to 65 who were newly diagnosed, under 2 months' duration. Fresh peripheral blood, approximately 10 ml, was the PBMC source.

Material: peripheral blood. The clonotype comes from a woman under 30 with stable Graves' hyperthyroidism. Some clones in this sample may be carry-over from other donors' samples. The V and J genes are TRBV11-2 and TRBJ1-2; 7 positions agree with TRBD1. The CDR3 region is CASSKTGMRAGYIF. The DNA for the CDR3 is TGTGCCAGCAGTAAGACAGGGATGAGAGCTGGCTACATCTTC. The variable domain in full, completed from reference TRBV11-2 and TRBJ1-2, reads EAGVAQSPRYKIIEKRQSVAFWCNPISGHATLYWYQQILGQGPKLLIQFQNNGVVDDSQLPKDRFSAERLKGVDSTLKIQPAKLEDSAVYLCASSKTGMRAGYIFGSGTRLTVV.